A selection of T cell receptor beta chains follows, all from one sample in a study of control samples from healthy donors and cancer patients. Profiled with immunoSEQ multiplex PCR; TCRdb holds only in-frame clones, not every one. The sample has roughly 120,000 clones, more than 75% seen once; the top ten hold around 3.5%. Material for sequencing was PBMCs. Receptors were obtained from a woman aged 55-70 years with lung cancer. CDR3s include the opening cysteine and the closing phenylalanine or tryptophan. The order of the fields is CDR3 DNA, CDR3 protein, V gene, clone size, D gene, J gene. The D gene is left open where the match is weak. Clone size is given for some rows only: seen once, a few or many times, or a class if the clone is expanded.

TGTGCCAGCAGCGTCACTTGGGGCAATCAGCCCCAGCATTTT,CASSVTWGNQPQHF,TRBV5-5,-,-,TRBJ1-5
TGTGCCACCAGCAGAGAGGCCTCTCTAGCGGGGGAGACCTACGAGCAGTACTTC,CATSREASLAGETYEQYF,TRBV15,-,TRBD2,TRBJ2-7
TGTGCCAGCAGCTTGACAGGACTCTCCACCGGGGAGCTGTTTTTT,CASSLTGLSTGELFF,TRBV7-8,-,-,TRBJ2-2
TGTGCCAGCAGTTTCAATACCCCGATGAAGGGTTCACCCCTCCACTTT,CASSFNTPMKGSPLHF,TRBV6-5,-,-,TRBJ1-6
TGTGCCACCAGCGGGGCTAGCGGTCGATACAATGAGCAGTTCTTC,CATSGASGRYNEQFF,TRBV24-1,-,TRBD2,TRBJ2-1
TGTGCCAGCTCACCCGAAAGAGCCAGGGGTGATGGCTACACCTTC,CASSPERARGDGYTF,TRBV18,-,-,TRBJ1-2
TGTGCCAGCAGCCTGACTAGCGTCCAAGAGACCCAGTACTTC,CASSLTSVQETQYF,TRBV6-5,-,TRBD2,TRBJ2-5
TGTGCCAGCGGGACAGGGGAGGGTGAAAAACTGTTTTTT,CASGTGEGEKLFF,TRBV2,-,TRBD1,TRBJ1-4
TGTGCCAGTCAGTCAAACACTGAAGCTTTCTTT,CASQSNTEAFF,TRBV28,-,-,TRBJ1-1
TGTGCCAGCAGCGATACCGGGACAGGCCTGAACACTGAAGCTTTCTTT,CASSDTGTGLNTEAFF,TRBV5-8,-,TRBD1,TRBJ1-1
TGTGCCAGCAGTTTACGACAGGGGACGGGTACTGAAGCTTTCTTT,CASSLRQGTGTEAFF,TRBV27,-,TRBD1,TRBJ1-1
TGTGCCAGTAGTATTGGAGACAGTAGCAATCAGCCCCAGCATTTT,CASSIGDSSNQPQHF,TRBV19,few,-,TRBJ1-5
TGTGCCATCAGTGATGAAAGACAGGGGAGAGGCTACACCTTC,CAISDERQGRGYTF,TRBV10-3,-,TRBD1,TRBJ1-2
TGTGCCAGCCAATCAACAGGGGGCGAAGTCGACGAGCAGTACTTC,CASQSTGGEVDEQYF,TRBV19,-,TRBD1,TRBJ2-7
TGTGCCAGCAGCCTCGCCCGTAGGACTAGCGGGAGTAGGGGGACCTACAATGAGCAGTTCTTC,CASSLARRTSGSRGTYNEQFF,TRBV7-6,-,TRBD2,TRBJ2-1
TGTGTCTTGACAGGGACCTATGGCTACACCTTC,CVLTGTYGYTF,TRBV27,-,TRBD1,TRBJ1-2
TGTGCCAGTAGCATCCAGGAGACCCAGTACTTC,CASSIQETQYF,TRBV19,-,-,TRBJ2-5
TGTGCCAGTAGTATAGAGCCACTGACTAGCGGGAGCGGCAATGAGCAGTTCTTC,CASSIEPLTSGSGNEQFF,TRBV19,-,TRBD2,TRBJ2-1
TGTGCCAGCAGCAGTTCGGGGGACAGGGGCTACGAGCAGTACTTC,CASSSSGDRGYEQYF,TRBV21-1,-,-,TRBJ2-7
TGTGCCACCAGCCTTAACCAAGAGGGGACAGCTTTCTTT,CATSLNQEGTAFF,TRBV15,-,-,TRBJ1-1
TGTGCCAGCAGCTTAGTATGGGCTTTGGGCTATGGCTACACCTTC,CASSLVWALGYGYTF,TRBV7-9,-,-,TRBJ1-2
TGTGCCAGCAGCCGGGGCCAGGGTGGGGAAAAACTGTTTTTT,CASSRGQGGEKLFF,TRBV3-1/TRBV3-2,few,-,TRBJ1-4
TGTGCCAGCAGACAGGGAGGGTTTAATAATGAAAAACTGTTTTTT,CASRQGGFNNEKLFF,TRBV7-9,-,-,TRBJ1-4
TGTGCCAGCAGTTTCCGTCGGACAGCGAACACTGAAGCTTTCTTT,CASSFRRTANTEAFF,TRBV27,-,-,TRBJ1-1
TGCAGCGTTGTTGGGGGGTCGAACACTGAAGCTTTCTTT,CSVVGGSNTEAFF,TRBV29-1,-,-,TRBJ1-1
TGTGCCAGCTCACGCGAATATAGCAATCAGCCCCAGCATTTT,CASSREYSNQPQHF,TRBV18,-,-,TRBJ1-5
TGTGCCAGCAGCTTAAATGGGGGCGTTGGTAACTATGGCTACACCTTC,CASSLNGGVGNYGYTF,TRBV13,-,-,TRBJ1-2
TGTGCCAGCAGCGTAGATGGAGCGGAGTCCAATGAGCAGTTCTTC,CASSVDGAESNEQFF,TRBV9,-,-,TRBJ2-1
TGTGCCAGTAGGGACTCCGGGACAACATATGGCTACACCTTC,CASRDSGTTYGYTF,TRBV10-3,few,-,TRBJ1-2
TGTGCCAGCAGCCCCACTCAGGGGTATGGCTACACCTTC,CASSPTQGYGYTF,TRBV9,-,-,TRBJ1-2